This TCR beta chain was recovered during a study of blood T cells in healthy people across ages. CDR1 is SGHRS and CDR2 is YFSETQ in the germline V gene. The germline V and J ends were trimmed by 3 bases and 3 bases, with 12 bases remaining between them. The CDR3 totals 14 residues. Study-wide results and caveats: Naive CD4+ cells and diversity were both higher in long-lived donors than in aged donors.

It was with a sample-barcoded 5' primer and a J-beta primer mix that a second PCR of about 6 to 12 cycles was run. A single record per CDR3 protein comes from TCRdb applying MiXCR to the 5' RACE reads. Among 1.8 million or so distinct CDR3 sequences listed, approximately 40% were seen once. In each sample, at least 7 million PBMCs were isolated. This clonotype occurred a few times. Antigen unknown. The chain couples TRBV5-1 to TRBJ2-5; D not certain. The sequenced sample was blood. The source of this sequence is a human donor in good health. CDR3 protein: CASSSQGIEETQYF. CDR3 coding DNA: TGCGCCAGCAGCTCCCAAGGGATAGAAGAGACCCAGTACTTC.